This T cell receptor beta chain comes out of a study of control samples from healthy donors and cancer patients. The V gene end was trimmed by 4 bases and the J gene end by 2 bases; junction bases not matched to a gene: 9. The germline gives CDR1 SEHNR, CDR2 FQNEAQ (reference sequence). This CDR3 spans 16 amino acids. Generated by immunoSEQ multiplex PCR, the TCRdb table keeps only in-frame clones and is missing some. The profile shows about 77,000 clones, approximately 92% of them singletons. In its sample, this clone was seen once. The rearrangement links TRBV7-9 to TRBJ2-3; TRBD1 aligns across 7 bases. This receptor was identified in a woman aged 60-75 years in good health. Input material: blood. CDR3 in DNA: TGTGCCAGCAGCTCGACGACAGGGTTAAACACAGATACGCAGTATTTT. Translation gives CASSSTTGLNTDTQYF.